This T cell receptor beta chain was retrieved from a study of cytomegalovirus exposure and HLA in healthy donors. Study outcomes and limitations: Within an earlier analysis, most TCR beta V segments proved productive either about 87% or about 30% of the time.

The CDR3 has 14 residues. The germline V and J ends were trimmed by 2 bases and 3 bases, with 10 bases remaining between them. From germline, CDR1 is ENHRY and CDR2 SYGVKD. Primers: 60 Vbeta forward and 13 Jbeta reverse. Libraries were prepared by immunoSEQ multiplex PCR; TCRdb keeps only in-frame clonotypes and omits some of them. Among about 190,000 clones listed, less than 85% were seen once. As for this clone: The antigen remains undetermined.

The genes are TRBV10-3 and TRBJ1-1; the D gene is possibly TRBD1 (5 bases). The receptor comes from a boy aged 2-15 years in good health and CMV-seronegative. The sample taken for sequencing was PBMCs. CDR3 residues: CAISEDRGYTEAFF. CDR3 DNA sequence: TGTGCCATCAGTGAGGACAGAGGATACACTGAAGCTTTCTTT.